The clone carrying this T cell receptor (beta chain) was detected only a few times. The antigen is undetermined. This sample's TCRbeta library carried unique molecular identifier barcodes. Each CDR3 protein is one row after TCRdb ran MiXCR on the PCR reads. The sample consists of around 440,000 distinct CDR3 sequences, roughly 15% of them appearing once. The record originates from a study of T-cell reconstitution after alpha-beta-depleted transplantation in children. The V gene's germline CDR1 is SGHRS and CDR2 YFSETQ. Trimming cost V 0 bases and J 0 bases, with 8 bases left between them. The CDR3 totals 15 residues. Whole-study findings and limits: For some patients, TCRbeta diversity was high at day 60 because of recipient T cells and thymic progenitors that survived.

Material: PBMCs, mostly from graft donor cells, obtained 360 days after TCRalphabeta/CD19-depleted stem cell transplant. This TCR came from a boy under two years old who had a stem cell transplant for Wiskott-Aldrich syndrome, so the T cells may come from the graft donor. The genes are TRBV5-1 and TRBJ2-3, with D uncertain. The CDR3 nucleotides are TGCGCCAGCAGCTTGGACTCGTATAGCACAGATACGCAGTATTTT. Residues: CASSLDSYSTDTQYF.